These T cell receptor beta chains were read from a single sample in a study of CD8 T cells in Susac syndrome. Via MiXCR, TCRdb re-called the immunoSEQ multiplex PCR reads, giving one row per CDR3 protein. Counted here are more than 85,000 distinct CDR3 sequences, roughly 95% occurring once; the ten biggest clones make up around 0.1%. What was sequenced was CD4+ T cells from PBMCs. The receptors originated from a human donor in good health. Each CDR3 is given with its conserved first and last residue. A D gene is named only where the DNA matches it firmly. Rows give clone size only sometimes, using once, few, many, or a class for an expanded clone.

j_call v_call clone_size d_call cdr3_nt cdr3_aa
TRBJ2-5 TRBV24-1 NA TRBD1 TGTGCCACCAGTGAGAATGGACAGGGGAAACAAGAGACCCAGTACTTC CATSENGQGKQETQYF
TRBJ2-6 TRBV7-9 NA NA TGTGCCACCTCAGGGACTGGGGCCAACGTCCTGACTTTC CATSGTGANVLTF
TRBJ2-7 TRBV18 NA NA TGTGCCAGCTCACCACCGACAGATTACGAGCAGTACTTC CASSPPTDYEQYF
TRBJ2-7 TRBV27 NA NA TGTGCCACCCCGTACGAGCAGTACTTC CATPYEQYF
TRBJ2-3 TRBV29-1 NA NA TGCAGCGTCGCCGGAAGGAGAAGGGGATCCACAGATACGCAGTATTTT CSVAGRRRGSTDTQYF
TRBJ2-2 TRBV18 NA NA TGTGCCAGCTCACCGTCGAGATCCGGGGAGCTGTTTTTT CASSPSRSGELFF
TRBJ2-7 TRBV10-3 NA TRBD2 TGTGCCATCAGTGCCGGGACTAGCGGGGGTCGCTACGAGCAGTACTTC CAISAGTSGGRYEQYF
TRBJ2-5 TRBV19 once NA TGTGCCAGTAGTACCCAGCACAAAGAGACCCAGTACTTC CASSTQHKETQYF
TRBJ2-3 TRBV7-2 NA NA TGTGCCAGCAGTCGAGGGGGGGTACGGGGCACAGATACGCAGTATTTT CASSRGGVRGTDTQYF
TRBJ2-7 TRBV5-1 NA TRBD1 TGCGCCAGCAGGACCGGGACAGGGGGCTACGAGCAGTACTTC CASRTGTGGYEQYF
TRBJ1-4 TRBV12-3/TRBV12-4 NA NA TGTGCCAGCAGTACAGGGAGCACTAATGAAAAACTGTTTTTT CASSTGSTNEKLFF
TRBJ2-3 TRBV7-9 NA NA TGTGCCAGCAGCTTATCTGGTAGCGCAGATACGCAGTATTTT CASSLSGSADTQYF
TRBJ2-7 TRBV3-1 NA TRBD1 TGTGCCAGCAGCCAATCAACCGGGACAGGGGAACGGCAGTACTTC CASSQSTGTGERQYF
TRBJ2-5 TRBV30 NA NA TGTGCCTGGAGTAGGGCTCCAGCATCAGAGACCCAGTACTTC CAWSRAPASETQYF
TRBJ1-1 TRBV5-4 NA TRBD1 TGTGCCAGCAGCTTGCAATTGGGACAGATAGCTGAAGCTTTCTTT CASSLQLGQIAEAFF
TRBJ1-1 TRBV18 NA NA TGTGCCAGCTCACCGGGGGGGAACACTGAAGCTTTCTTT CASSPGGNTEAFF
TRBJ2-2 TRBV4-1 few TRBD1 TGCGCCAGCAGCCAGCGAGGGGGCGGCACCGGGGAGCTGTTTTTT CASSQRGGGTGELFF
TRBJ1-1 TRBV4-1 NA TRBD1 TGCGCCAGCAGCCTAAGGGACAGTTCCACTGAAGCTTTCTTT CASSLRDSSTEAFF
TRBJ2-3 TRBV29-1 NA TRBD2 TGCAGCGTTGAACCTCTAGCGGGGGGCTTTAGCACAGATACGCAGTATTTT CSVEPLAGGFSTDTQYF
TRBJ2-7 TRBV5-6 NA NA TGTGCCAGCAGCTCCCAGGGATTAGTTCTCGAGCAGTACTTC CASSSQGLVLEQYF
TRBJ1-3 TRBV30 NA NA TGTGCCTGGAGTGTACGTGTCTCTGGAAACACCATATATTTT CAWSVRVSGNTIYF
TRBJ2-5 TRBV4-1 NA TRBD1 TGCGCCAGCAGCCAGGGTGGACAGGGACGGGAGACCCAGTACTTC CASSQGGQGRETQYF
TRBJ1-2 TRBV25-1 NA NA TGTGCCACCAAAAACGACTTGCGGTATGGCTACACCTTC CATKNDLRYGYTF
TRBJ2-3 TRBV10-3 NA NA TGTGCCATCAGTGTGGCAACTAGCACAGATACGCAGTATTTT CAISVATSTDTQYF
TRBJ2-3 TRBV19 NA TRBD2 TGTGCCAGTAGTTTATGGGGCGGGGGGGCGGATACGCAGTATTTT CASSLWGGGADTQYF
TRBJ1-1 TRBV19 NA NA TGTGCCAGTAACCCCGGGGGGAAGAACACTGAAGCTTTCTTT CASNPGGKNTEAFF
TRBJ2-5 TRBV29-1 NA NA TGCAGCGTTGTTCCGGAAGAGACCCAGTACTTC CSVVPEETQYF
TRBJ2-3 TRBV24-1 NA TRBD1 TGTGCCACCAGTGATTCCAGACAGGGTGGAACAGATACGCAGTATTTT CATSDSRQGGTDTQYF
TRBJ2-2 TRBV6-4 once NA TGTGCCAGCAGCCCTAGAGACGGGGAGCTGTTTTTT CASSPRDGELFF
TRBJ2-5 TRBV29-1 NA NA TGCAGCTACCGAGGACAGCAAGAGGCCCAGTACTTC CSYRGQQEAQYF
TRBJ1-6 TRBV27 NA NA TGTGCCAGCAGTTTATCGGCGACAGTGTATCCGAATTCACCCCTCCACTTT CASSLSATVYPNSPLHF
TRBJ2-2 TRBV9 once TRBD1 TGTGCCAGCAGCTTCCGGACAGGGGGGAAGGTTGCCGGGGAGCTGTTTTTT CASSFRTGGKVAGELFF
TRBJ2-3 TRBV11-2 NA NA TGTGCCAGCAGCCAGACGTCCGATACGCAGTATTTT CASSQTSDTQYF
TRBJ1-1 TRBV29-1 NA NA TGCAGCGTTGTTCGGGGGTATAACACTGAAGCTTTCTTT CSVVRGYNTEAFF
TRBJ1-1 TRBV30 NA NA TGTGCCTGGAGTGTTTCCCTCCTGACTGAAGCTTTCTTT CAWSVSLLTEAFF
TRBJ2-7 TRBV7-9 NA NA TGTGCCAGCAGCCTTAACTCAGGGAGGATGGACTTC CASSLNSGRMDF
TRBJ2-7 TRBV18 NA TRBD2 TGTGCCAGCTCACCCGGGACTAGCTCCTACGAGCAGTACTTC CASSPGTSSYEQYF
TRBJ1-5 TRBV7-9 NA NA TGTGCCAGCAGCGCAACCGGACGGTCAAATCAGCCCCAGCATTTT CASSATGRSNQPQHF